This T cell receptor (beta chain) was recovered during a study of T cells in Graves' hyperthyroidism and ophthalmopathy. RNA transcripts were the template for amplifying TCR beta CDR3 regions. TCR CDR3 underwent first-round RT-PCR with the HTBI primer set. TCRdb re-analysed the multiplex PCR reads in MiXCR, keeping a single row per CDR3 protein. Found here are about 290,000 distinct CDR3 sequences, roughly an eighth of them singletons; the top ten hold roughly 7.9%. This clonotype was seen repeatedly, ten times or more. The antigen is not known. Trimming removed 5 bases at V and 0 bases at J, with 11 bases between. This CDR3 contains 14 residues. Germline CDR1 DFQATT, CDR2 SNEGSKA (reference sequence). Investigators excluded patients with uncontrolled infection, other autoimmune disease, pregnancy or lactation. Points from the study as a whole: Expanded thyroid clonotypes (above 0.001) were mostly also found in blood. Prediction of ophthalmopathy progression came a median around 7.1 months pre-onset.

This clonotype was sampled from a woman aged 35 to 49 with Graves' hyperthyroidism. The sequenced sample was blood. The chain recombines TRBV20-1 with TRBJ1-5; D unresolved. CDR3 nucleotide sequence: TGCAGTGCTGCCGGAACTTATAGCAATCAGCCCCAGCATTTT. This encodes CSAAGTYSNQPQHF.